One and the same sample provided the 13 T cell receptor beta chains below, sequenced in a study of CD8 T cells in ankylosing spondylitis (dated by TCRdb to about 2017). Findings and caveats that apply to the study as a whole: Blood from ankylosing spondylitis patients appeared to be characterized by a TCR beta motif made up of about 8 highly homologous amino acid variants.

No cognate antigen is known for these TCRs. Libraries were prepared through 5' RACE. The run used an Illumina HiSeq 2500. TCRdb reprocessing: public reads trimmed at Q25 with fastp, clones called with MiXCR, in-frame beta chains kept. Duplicate CDR3 protein sequences are folded into a single record with the most common DNA and genes. The sample records under 850,000 distinct CDR3 sequences, 15% to 20% of which are singletons. Clones ranked in the top ten supply around 19% of the sample. Sequenced sample: blood, either unsorted or a sorted T cell fraction (not recorded which). The source of these receptors is a male donor with ankylosing spondylitis.

This clonotype was counted only a few times. This sequence joins TRBV10-3 and TRBJ2-7; TRBD1 aligns across 7 bases. The CDR3 is 18 amino acids. The V gene's germline CDR1 is ENHRY and CDR2 SYGVKD. The V segment lost 6 bases and the J segment 1 base; nucleotides outside the gene matches: 18. This CDR3 is CAISYIPNRGRESYEQYF. In DNA, the CDR3 is TGTGCCATCAGCTACATTCCTAACAGGGGCAGGGAATCCTACGAGCAGTACTTC.

This clonotype was detected only a few times. For the CDR3, the DNA is TGCGCCAGCAGCCCCACAAGGGGGTCTGAAGCTTTCTTT. Its translation: CASSPTRGSEAFF. The chain employs TRBV4-3 and TRBJ1-1; possible D gene TRBD1, 6 bases. The length of the CDR3 is 13 residues. Looked up from germline, CDR1 is LGHNA and CDR2 is YSLEER. V dropped 4 bases and J dropped 6 bases, with 12 bases sitting between them.

V and J are TRBV24-1 and TRBJ2-3; 7 bases fit TRBD1. Germline values: CDR1 KGHDR, CDR2 SFDVKD. This CDR3 spans 13 amino acids. Germline trimming cut 4 bases from V and 6 bases from J; bases unmatched to any gene: 3. The CDR3 DNA is TGTGCCACCAGTGACTCGGACAGGGATACGCAGTATTTT. It is translated as CATSDSDRDTQYF.

The chain links TRBV5-1 to TRBJ2-1, with TRBD2 matching 9 bases. V gave up 4 bases and J gave up 8 bases; unmatched junction bases: 13. This CDR3 is 16 amino acids long. Germline V CDR1 and CDR2: SGHRS, YFSETQ. CDR3 sequence (DNA): TGCGCCAGCAGCACCGAGGGCGGGAGGGCCTGGGATGAGCAGTTCTTC. Amino acid sequence: CASSTEGGRAWDEQFF.

The chain employs TRBV4-1 and TRBJ2-7; TRBD2 might be the D (6 bases). Germline V lookup: CDR1 MGHRA, CDR2 YSYEKL. The length of the CDR3 is 15 residues. V was shortened by 3 bases and J by 4 bases, with 16 bases between the two germline ends. The chain's CDR3 is CASSHGRDSRYEQYF. The CDR3 nucleotides read TGCGCCAGCAGCCATGGACGGGACTCCCGTTACGAGCAGTACTTC.

The V call is TRBV10-3, the J call TRBJ2-3; D is perhaps TRBD2 (6 bases). Germline CDR1 ENHRY, CDR2 SYGVKD. The V end lost 6 bases, the J end lost 0 bases, and 13 bases lay between the germline ends. This CDR3 region has 15 residues. The CDR3 protein is CAIRGSAGSTDTQYF. CDR3 nucleotides: TGTGCCATCAGGGGTAGTGCGGGGAGCACAGATACGCAGTATTTT.

This clonotype was picked up many times. J is TRBJ2-3 and V is TRBV3-1; D not certain. The CDR3 sequence is 13 residues long. Germline V gene sequence: CDR1 LGHDT, CDR2 YNNKEL (reference sequence). Trimming removed 0 bases from V and 4 bases from J, with 5 bases in between. CDR3 DNA sequence: TGTGCCAGCAGCCAAGAATGGGCAGATACGCAGTATTTT. Amino acids: CASSQEWADTQYF.

This clonotype was found a few times. V usage is TRBV12-5 and J usage is TRBJ1-1; D is unresolved. Per the germline V gene, CDR1 is LGHNT and CDR2 is FRNRAP. This CDR3 has 15 residues. Trimming shortened V by 8 bases and J by 0 bases, and 16 bases separated the two germline ends. The CDR3 bases are TGTGCTAGTAGGTGCGGGCGCGGAATGAACACTGAAGCTTTCTTT. Translation: CASRCGRGMNTEAFF.

Many counts were recorded for this clonotype. The chain couples TRBV15 to TRBJ2-1, with TRBD1 as a possible D gene (6 bases). Germline values: CDR1 LNHNV, CDR2 YYDKDF (reference sequence). The CDR3 spans 15 residues. V was clipped by 0 bases and J by 3 bases, with 9 bases between them. The CDR3 bases are TGTGCCACCAGCAGAGACCGGGACAACTACAATGAGCAGTTCTTC. It specifies CATSRDRDNYNEQFF.

This clonotype was seen repeatedly, ten times or more. V usage is TRBV7-2 and J usage is TRBJ2-7, with 8 bases identical to TRBD1. The CDR3 covers 13 residues. The V segment lost 6 bases and the J segment 5 bases; nucleotides outside the gene matches: 6. Looked up from germline, CDR1 is SGHTA and CDR2 is FQGNSA. DNA for the CDR3: TGTGCCAGCAGAATGACAGGGGTGGACGAGCAGTACTTC. As protein: CASRMTGVDEQYF.

This chain joins TRBV6-1 and TRBJ2-7, with TRBD2 matching over 14 bases. The CDR3 length is 16 residues. J was trimmed by 4 bases and V by 5 bases; bases with no gene match: 7. The germline gives CDR1 MNHNS, CDR2 SASEGT. The CDR3 nucleotides read TGTGCCAGCAGTCCCCGGACTAGCGGGGGGTTGTACGAGCAGTACTTC. It codes for CASSPRTSGGLYEQYF.

The chain couples TRBV7-9 to TRBJ1-1; possibly TRBD1 for D (6 bases). Germline CDR1 SEHNR, CDR2 FQNEAQ (reference sequence). The CDR3 spans 13 residues. Deletions cut 11 bases from V and 6 bases from J, with 19 bases between. This CDR3 is CASALPGAAEAFF. The CDR3 DNA is TGTGCCTCAGCTTTACCAGGGGCCGCTGAAGCTTTCTTT.

The chain combines TRBV5-1 with TRBJ2-2, with a tentative D call TRBD2 (6 bases). The ends were cut back, 7 bases at V and 1 base at J, with 14 bases in the middle. Germline CDR1 and CDR2: SGHRS and YFSETQ. The CDR3 is 15 amino acids. The CDR3 is CASCPWTMNTGELFF. The CDR3 DNA reads TGCGCCAGCTGTCCGTGGACTATGAACACCGGGGAGCTGTTTTTT. Looking up the rest from reference TRBV5-1 and TRBJ2-2 gives the full variable domain: KAGVTQTPRYLIKTRGQQVTLSCSPISGHRSVSWYQQTPGQGLQFLFEYFSETQRNKGNFPGRFSGRQFSNSRSEMNVSTLELGDSALYLCASCPWTMNTGELFFGEGSRLTVL.